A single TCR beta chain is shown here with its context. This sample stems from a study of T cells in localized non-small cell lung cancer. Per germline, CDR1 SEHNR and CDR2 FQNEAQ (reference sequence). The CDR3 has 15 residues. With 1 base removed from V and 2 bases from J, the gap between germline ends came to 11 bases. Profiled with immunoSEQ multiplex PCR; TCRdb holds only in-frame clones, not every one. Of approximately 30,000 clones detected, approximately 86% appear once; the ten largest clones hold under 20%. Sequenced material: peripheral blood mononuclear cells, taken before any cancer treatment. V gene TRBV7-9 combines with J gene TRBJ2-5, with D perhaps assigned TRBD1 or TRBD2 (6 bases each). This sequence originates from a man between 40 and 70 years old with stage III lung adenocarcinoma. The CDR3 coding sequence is TGTGCCAGCAGCTTAGTGGGGGGCTCGCAAGAGACCCAGTACTTC. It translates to CASSLVGGSQETQYF.